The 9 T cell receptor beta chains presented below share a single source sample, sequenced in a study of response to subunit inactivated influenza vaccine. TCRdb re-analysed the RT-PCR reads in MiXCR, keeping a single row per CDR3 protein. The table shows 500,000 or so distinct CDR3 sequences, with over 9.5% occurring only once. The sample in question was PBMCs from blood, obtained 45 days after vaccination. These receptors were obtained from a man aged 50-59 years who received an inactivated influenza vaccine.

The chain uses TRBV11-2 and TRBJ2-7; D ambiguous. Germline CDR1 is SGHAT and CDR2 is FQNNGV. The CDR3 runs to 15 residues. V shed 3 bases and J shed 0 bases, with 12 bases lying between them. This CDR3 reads CASSFTLESSYEQYF. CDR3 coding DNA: TGTGCCAGCAGCTTTACCCTGGAGAGCTCCTACGAGCAGTACTTC.

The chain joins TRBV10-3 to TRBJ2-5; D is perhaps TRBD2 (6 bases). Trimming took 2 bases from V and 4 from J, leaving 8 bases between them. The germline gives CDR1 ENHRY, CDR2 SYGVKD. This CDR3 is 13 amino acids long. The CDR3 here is CAISEGGIETQYF. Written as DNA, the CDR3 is TGTGCCATCAGTGAGGGAGGGATAGAGACCCAGTACTTC.

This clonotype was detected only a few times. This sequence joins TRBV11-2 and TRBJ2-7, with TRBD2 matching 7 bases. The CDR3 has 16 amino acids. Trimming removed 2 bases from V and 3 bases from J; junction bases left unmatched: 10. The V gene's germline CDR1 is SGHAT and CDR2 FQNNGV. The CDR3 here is CASSLSIGTGGYEQYF. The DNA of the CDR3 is TGTGCCAGCAGCTTATCGATAGGGACGGGGGGCTACGAGCAGTACTTC.

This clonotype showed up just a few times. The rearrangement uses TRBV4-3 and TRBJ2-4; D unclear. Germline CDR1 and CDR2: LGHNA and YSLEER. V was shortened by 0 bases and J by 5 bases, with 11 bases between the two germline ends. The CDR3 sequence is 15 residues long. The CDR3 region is CASSQDPRQQNIQYF. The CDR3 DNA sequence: TGCGCCAGCAGCCAAGATCCAAGGCAACAAAACATTCAGTACTTC.

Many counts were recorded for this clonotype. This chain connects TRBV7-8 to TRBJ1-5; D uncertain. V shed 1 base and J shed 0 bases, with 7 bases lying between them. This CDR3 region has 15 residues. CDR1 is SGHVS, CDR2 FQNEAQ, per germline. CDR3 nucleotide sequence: TGTGCCAGCAGCTTAGGCAGTCATAGCAATCAGCCCCAGCATTTT. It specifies CASSLGSHSNQPQHF.

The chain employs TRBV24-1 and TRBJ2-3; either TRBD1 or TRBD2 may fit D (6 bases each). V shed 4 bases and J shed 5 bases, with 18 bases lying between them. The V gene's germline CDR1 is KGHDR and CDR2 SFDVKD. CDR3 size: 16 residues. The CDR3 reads CATSDPEGGSRDTQYF. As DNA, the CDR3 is TGTGCCACCAGTGACCCTGAGGGGGGCTCAAGAGATACGCAGTATTTT.

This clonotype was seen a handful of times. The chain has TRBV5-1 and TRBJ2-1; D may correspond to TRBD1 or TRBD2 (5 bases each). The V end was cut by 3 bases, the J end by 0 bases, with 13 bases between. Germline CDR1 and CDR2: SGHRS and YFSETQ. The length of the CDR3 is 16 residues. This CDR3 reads CASSSGSGSSYNEQFF. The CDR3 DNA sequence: TGCGCCAGCAGCTCGGGTTCAGGGAGCTCCTACAATGAGCAGTTCTTC.

The CDR3 DNA is TGTGCCACCAGTGATTTGGCGACCCCCAGCGCCGGGGAGCTGTTTTTT. Translated, it gives CATSDLATPSAGELFF. This rearrangement joins TRBV24-1 to TRBJ2-2; unclear D gene. V lost 0 bases, J lost 6 bases, and 13 bases lay in between. The CDR3 runs to 16 residues. Germline-derived CDR1 and CDR2 are KGHDR and SFDVKD.

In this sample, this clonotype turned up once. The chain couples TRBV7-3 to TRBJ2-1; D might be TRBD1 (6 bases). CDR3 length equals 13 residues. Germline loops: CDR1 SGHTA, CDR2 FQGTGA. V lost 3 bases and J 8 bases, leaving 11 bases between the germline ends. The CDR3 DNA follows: TGTGCCAGCAGCTTCCTCAGGGGCGATGAGCAGTTCTTC. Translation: CASSFLRGDEQFF.